The clone carrying this T cell receptor (beta chain) was recorded a few times. No antigen is known for it. As the template, RNA transcripts were used to amplify TCR beta CDR3 regions. HTBI-primed RT-PCR formed the first round, and a multiplex PCR formed the second. TCRdb reanalysed the multiplex PCR reads using MiXCR and keeps one entry per CDR3 protein. The sample carries approximately 1.2 million distinct CDR3 sequences, 35% to 40% recorded once. The V and J ends lost 6 bases and 4 bases respectively, with 15 bases between them. There are 15 residues in the CDR3. CDR1 SNHLY and CDR2 FYNNEI come from the germline V gene. This entry is derived from a study of Graves' ophthalmopathy and Graves' hyperthyroidism. Findings and limits, study-wide: For separating ophthalmopathy from stable hyperthyroidism, a 13-signature model gave approximately 90% sensitivity and roughly 83% specificity. In blood appeared most of the expanded thyroid clonotypes whose frequency exceeded 0.001.

The V call is TRBV2, the J call TRBJ1-4, with D possibly being TRBD1 (5 bases). This sequence originates from an adult man with Graves' hyperthyroidism. Sequencing was done on a sample of peripheral blood or thyroid tissue (not recorded which). As DNA, the CDR3 is TGTGCCAGCAGCCAAAGGTTAGGGGATAATGAAAAACTGTTTTTT. Translating it yields CASSQRLGDNEKLFF.